The rows below give T cell receptor beta chains drawn from one sample of a study of molecular identifiers for immune sequencing clone quantification. One entry per CDR3 protein, called by TCRdb with MiXCR from the PCR reads. The data hold nearly 55,000 distinct CDR3 sequences, with 36% observed a single time. Source material: naive CD8+ T cells from blood, with Jurkat cell RNA spiked in. The source is a human donor in good health. Some libraries in this study had Jurkat cell RNA spiked in. CDR3s include the opening cysteine and the closing phenylalanine or tryptophan. D genes are given only for firm matches. Size is omitted from some rows. Given values are once, few, many or a class for expanded clones.

j_gene	abundance	d_gene	v_gene	CDR3aa	CDR3nt
TRBJ1-1	-	TRBD1	TRBV29-1	CSDVGQGRWGTEAFF	TGCAGCGATGTGGGACAGGGTAGGTGGGGCACGGAAGCTTTCTTT
TRBJ2-7	few	TRBD1	TRBV4-3	CASSQDRDSLYEQYF	TGCGCCAGCAGCCAAGATAGGGACAGCCTCTACGAGCAGTACTTC
TRBJ2-3	-	-	TRBV9	CASSLRDGLTDTQYF	TGTGCCAGCAGCCTCCGGGACGGGTTGACAGATACGCAGTATTTT
TRBJ2-7	many	-	TRBV7-9	CASSPEVREQYF	TGTGCCAGCAGCCCGGAGGTGCGTGAGCAGTACTTC
TRBJ1-1	few	-	TRBV6-2/TRBV6-3	CASSPLRAAYTEAFF	TGTGCCAGCAGTCCACTCAGGGCGGCGTACACTGAAGCTTTCTTT
TRBJ2-7	-	-	TRBV27	CASSSRGYYEQYF	TGTGCCAGCAGTTCAAGGGGGTACTACGAGCAGTACTTC
TRBJ2-2	-	-	TRBV7-6	CASGLVPGEASTGELVF	TGTGCCAGCGGCTTAGTCCCTGGGGAGGCGAGCACCGGGGAGCTGGTTTTT
TRBJ1-5	-	-	TRBV2	CASRYGEAQHF	TGTGCCAGCCGGTACGGTGAAGCCCAGCATTTT
TRBJ2-4	-	TRBD1	TRBV4-3	CASSHAGTGLDIQYF	TGCGCCAGCAGCCACGCCGGGACAGGGCTGGACATTCAGTACTTC
TRBJ1-1	many	-	TRBV4-2	CASSQGGPEAFF	TGTGCCAGCAGCCAGGGCGGGCCTGAAGCTTTCTTT
TRBJ1-5	-	-	TRBV7-2	CASSFGPGRAPNQPQHF	TGTGCCAGCAGCTTTGGGCCCGGCAGGGCGCCCAATCAGCCCCAGCATTTT
TRBJ2-7	-	TRBD1	TRBV10-3	CAISDRDRGHEQYF	TGTGCCATCAGTGACCGGGACAGGGGCCACGAGCAGTACTTC
TRBJ2-1	many	TRBD1	TRBV6-5	CASTPGTEYNEQFF	TGTGCCAGCACCCCCGGGACAGAGTACAATGAGCAGTTCTTC
TRBJ2-5	many	-	TRBV7-2	CASSHQGLQETQYF	TGTGCCAGCAGCCACCAGGGGCTCCAAGAGACCCAGTACTTC
TRBJ2-7	-	TRBD2	TRBV7-6	CASSGTSSYEQYF	TGTGCCAGCAGCGGGACTAGTTCTTACGAGCAGTACTTC
TRBJ2-5	-	TRBD2	TRBV20-1	CSAIGTINQETQYF	TGCAGTGCTATAGGGACTATCAACCAAGAGACCCAGTACTTC
TRBJ2-4	many	-	TRBV6-2/TRBV6-3	CASSSNFWLIQYF	TGTGCCAGCAGTTCCAACTTTTGGTTGATTCAGTACTTC
TRBJ2-3	-	TRBD1	TRBV28	CASRDSLTDTQYF	TGTGCCAGCCGGGACAGTTTAACAGATACGCAGTATTTT
TRBJ2-3	many	-	TRBV27	CASSLSGGFTDTQYF	TGTGCCAGCAGTTTATCCGGCGGGTTCACAGATACGCAGTATTTT
TRBJ2-1	-	-	TRBV14	CASSQDRWREDQFF	TGTGCCAGCAGCCAAGATCGGTGGAGGGAGGATCAGTTCTTC
TRBJ2-5	few	TRBD2	TRBV2	CASSDRTGGGETQYF	TGTGCCAGCAGTGATAGAACGGGAGGGGGGGAGACCCAGTACTTC
TRBJ2-7	once	-	TRBV4-2	CASSQGGSYAQYF	TGTGCCAGCAGCCAAGGGGGATCCTACGCGCAGTACTTC
TRBJ2-3	-	TRBD1	TRBV4-3	CASSQGQKTTDTQYF	TGCGCCAGCAGCCAGGGACAGAAGACCACAGATACGCAGTATTTT
TRBJ2-2	once	-	TRBV29-1	CSVVTCSNTRELFF	TGCAGCGTCGTGACTTGCTCGAACACCCGGGAGCTGTTTTTT
TRBJ1-1	medium-sized	-	TRBV7-9	CASSFLVTEAFF	TGTGCCAGCAGCTTTCTGGTCACTGAAGCTTTCTTT
TRBJ2-4	few	-	TRBV6-5	CASSNGLAKNIQYF	TGTGCCAGCAGTAACGGACTAGCCAAAAACATTCAGTACTTC
TRBJ2-2	many	-	TRBV7-6	CASISWPNTGELFF	TGTGCCAGCATCTCTTGGCCTAACACCGGGGAGCTGTTTTTT
TRBJ1-4	-	-	TRBV27	CASSFLGRDEKLFF	TGTGCCAGCAGTTTCCTCGGACGGGATGAAAAACTGTTTTTT
TRBJ1-5	-	-	TRBV20-1	CSALRRAENQPQHF	TGCAGTGCTCTTCGCAGGGCGGAGAATCAGCCCCAGCATTTT
TRBJ2-7	few	TRBD2	TRBV20-1	CSVGGGLLF	TGCAGTGTCGGGGGGGGGCTTCTGTTC
TRBJ2-7	few	TRBD1	TRBV20-1	CSTGQAKYF	TGCAGTACTGGACAGGCCAAGTACTTC
TRBJ1-5	-	-	TRBV20-1	CSAKLYRDPAVRNQPQHF	TGCAGTGCCAAGTTGTACAGGGACCCAGCGGTTCGCAATCAGCCCCAGCATTTT
TRBJ2-7	few	-	TRBV5-4	CASSLWSSYEQYF	TGTGCCAGCAGCTTGTGGTCCTCCTACGAGCAGTACTTC
TRBJ2-2	few	TRBD2	TRBV27	CASSLLREGTGELFF	TGTGCCAGCAGTTTATTACGGGAGGGTACCGGGGAGCTGTTTTTT
TRBJ2-1	many	-	TRBV28	CASSSLTRSSYNEQFF	TGTGCCAGCAGTTCCCTGACTAGGAGCTCCTACAATGAGCAGTTCTTC